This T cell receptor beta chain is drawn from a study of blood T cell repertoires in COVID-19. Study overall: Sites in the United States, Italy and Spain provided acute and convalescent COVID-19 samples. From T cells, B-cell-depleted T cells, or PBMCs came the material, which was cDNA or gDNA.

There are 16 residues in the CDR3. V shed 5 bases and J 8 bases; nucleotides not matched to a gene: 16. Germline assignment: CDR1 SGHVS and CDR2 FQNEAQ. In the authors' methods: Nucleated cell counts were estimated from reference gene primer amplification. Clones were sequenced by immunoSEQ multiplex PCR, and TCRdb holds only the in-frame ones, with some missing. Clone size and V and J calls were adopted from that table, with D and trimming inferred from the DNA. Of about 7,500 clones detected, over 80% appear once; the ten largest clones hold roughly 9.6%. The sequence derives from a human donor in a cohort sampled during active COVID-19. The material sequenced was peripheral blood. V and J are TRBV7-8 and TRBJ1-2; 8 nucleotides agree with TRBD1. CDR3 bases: TGTGCCAGCAGCCCCGGACGGGGACAGGAGGCCTGGGGCTACACCTTC. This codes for CASSPGRGQEAWGYTF.